What follows are 15 T cell receptor beta chains derived from one specimen sequenced in a study of blood T cell repertoires in COVID-19. The repertoire was sequenced with immunoSEQ multiplex PCR; TCRdb's copy has only in-frame clones and lacks some. The sample holds some 59,000 clones; around 77% are singletons and the top ten take roughly a fifth. Sequenced input: peripheral blood. The origin of the receptors is a man at least 80 years old with active or convalescent COVID-19.

For this clone: Other nucleotide sequences in the sample specify the same CDR3. This chain uses TRBV13 with TRBJ1-1; the D is unclear. The CDR3 is 12 amino acids. V lost 8 bases to trimming and J lost 5 bases, with 12 bases between them. Germline CDR1 PRHDT, CDR2 FYEKMQ (reference sequence). CDR3 amino acids: CASRRGGTEAFF. The CDR3 bases are TGTGCCAGCCGGCGGGGTGGAACTGAAGCTTTCTTT. The whole variable domain, filled in from reference TRBV13 and TRBJ1-1, reads AAGVIQSPRHLIKEKRETATLKCYPIPRHDTVYWYQQGPGQDPQFLISFYEKMQSDKGSIPDRFSAQQFSDYHSELNMSSLELGDSALYFCASRRGGTEAFFGQGTRLTVV.

This chain joins TRBV2 and TRBJ2-7; 8 bases line up with TRBD2. J was trimmed by 8 bases and V by 5 bases; bases with no gene match: 14. The CDR3 sequence is 15 residues long. The germline V gene encodes CDR1 SNHLY and CDR2 FYNNEI. CDR3 sequence: CASSLEGLGIGQQYF. The DNA for the CDR3 is TGTGCCAGCAGTCTTGAGGGACTAGGTATCGGGCAGCAGTACTTC.

V usage is TRBV28 and J usage is TRBJ1-3; 8 nucleotides line up with TRBD1. The CDR3 totals 13 residues. Per the germline V gene, CDR1 is MDHEN and CDR2 is SYDVKM. The trim removed 8 bases at V and 6 bases at J, leaving 6 bases unmatched. CDR3 in DNA: TGTGCCAGCCAGACAGGGGCTCAAAACACCATATATTTT. Translation gives CASQTGAQNTIYF.

The V gene is TRBV27, the J gene TRBJ2-1; the D gene is possibly TRBD1 (6 bases). The germline CDR1 and CDR2 sequences are MNHEY and SMNVEV (reference sequence). Trimming took off 7 bases at V and 7 bases at J, with 11 bases between the two ends. The CDR3 has 12 residues. The CDR3, as DNA: TGTGCCAGCACCGGAACAGGGAATGAGCAGTTCTTC. Protein product: CASTGTGNEQFF.

The chain has TRBV28 and TRBJ2-7, with D possibly being TRBD1 (5 bases). V was cut by 3 bases and J by 3 bases, with 9 bases left in between. The germline gives CDR1 MDHEN, CDR2 SYDVKM. The CDR3 loop spans 13 amino acids. The CDR3 region is CASSLTEDYEQYF. CDR3 in DNA: TGTGCCAGCAGTTTGACAGAGGACTACGAGCAGTACTTC.

The rearrangement joins TRBV27 to TRBJ1-6, with 8 bases fitting TRBD1. The V segment lost 6 bases and the J segment 5 bases; nucleotides outside the gene matches: 6. CDR1 and CDR2 from the germline V gene are MNHEY and SMNVEV (reference sequence). The CDR3 contains 15 residues. The CDR3 DNA sequence: TGTGCCAGCAGCGACAGGGGCTACGATAATTCACCCCTCCACTTT. It specifies CASSDRGYDNSPLHF.

This clone was picked up a small number of times. This rearrangement joins TRBV18 to TRBJ1-6; 8 bases align to TRBD1. CDR3 length: 15 residues. V was clipped by 6 bases and J by 5 bases; unmatched bases: 6. The germline V gene has CDR1 KGHSH and CDR2 LQKENI. CDR3: CASSHGTGNNSPLHF. CDR3 coding DNA: TGTGCCAGCTCCCACGGGACAGGAAATAATTCACCCCTCCACTTT. The full variable domain, completed using reference TRBV18 and TRBJ1-6, is NAGVMQNPRHLVRRRGQEARLRCSPMKGHSHVYWYRQLPEEGLKFMVYLQKENIIDESGMPKERFSAEFPKEGPSILRIQQVVRGDSAAYFCASSHGTGNNSPLHFGNGTRLTVT.

The genes are TRBV7-8 and TRBJ1-2, with 9 bases lining up with TRBD1. With V trimmed by 5 bases and J by 5 bases, 9 bases remained unmatched. From germline, CDR1 is SGHVS and CDR2 FQNEAQ. This CDR3 is 15 amino acids long. The CDR3 DNA sequence: TGTGCCAGCAGCCAACCGGGACAGGGTCGGTATGGCTACACCTTC. Translated: CASSQPGQGRYGYTF. Combining the CDR3 with reference TRBV7-8 and TRBJ1-2 gives the whole variable domain GAGVSQSPRYKVAKRGQDVALRCDPISGHVSLFWYQQALGQGPEFLTYFQNEAQLDKSGLPSDRFFAERPEGSVSTLKIQRTQQEDSAVYLCASSQPGQGRYGYTFGSGTRLTVV.

The V and J genes are TRBV6-5 and TRBJ2-1, with 8 positions matching TRBD1. CDR1 is MNHEY, CDR2 SVGAGI, per germline. The V segment lost 8 bases and the J segment 8 bases; nucleotides outside the gene matches: 11. There are 14 residues in the CDR3. Here the CDR3 reads CASGKDRVYHEQFF. CDR3 bases: TGTGCCAGCGGGAAGGACAGGGTCTATCATGAGCAGTTCTTC.

This clone was counted once. V is TRBV27 and J is TRBJ2-1; 13 positions agree with TRBD2. V trimming: 3 bases; J trimming: 10 bases; junction bases outside the gene matches: 9. The CDR3 covers 16 residues. Germline assignment: CDR1 MNHEY and CDR2 SMNVEV (reference sequence). In nucleotides, the CDR3 is TGTGCCAGCAGTTTCCGACTAGCGGGGGGCCAAAACGAGCAGTTCTTC. Translated: CASSFRLAGGQNEQFF.

This sequence joins TRBV7-3 and TRBJ2-7, with D perhaps matching TRBD2 (5 bases). The CDR3 extends over 13 amino acids. Germline CDR1 reads SGHTA; CDR2 reads FQGTGA. Trimming left V 5 bases short and J 3 bases short, with 11 bases between. Written as DNA, the CDR3 is TGTGCCAGCAGCCTCACCGGAGGCTACGAGCAGTACTTC. It specifies CASSLTGGYEQYF.

The chain is built from TRBV19 and TRBJ1-1; TRBD1 matches 7 bases. The CDR3 runs 15 residues. Per germline, CDR1 LNHDA and CDR2 SQIVND (reference sequence). The junction had 13 bases not matched to a gene; V was cut back by 7 bases and J by 5 bases. The CDR3 region has the DNA TGTGCCAGTACCTTCTCCGACAGGGTCTATACTGAAGCTTTCTTT. The encoded protein is CASTFSDRVYTEAFF. Using reference TRBV19 and TRBJ1-1 for the parts outside the CDR3, the full variable domain is DGGITQSPKYLFRKEGQNVTLSCEQNLNHDAMYWYRQDPGQGLRLIYYSQIVNDFQKGDIAEGYSVSREKKESFPLTVTSAQKNPTAFYLCASTFSDRVYTEAFFGQGTRLTVV.

The chain carries TRBV2 and TRBJ1-5, with D unresolved. The germline V and J ends were trimmed by 6 bases and 0 bases, with 12 bases remaining between them. Germline CDR1 SNHLY, CDR2 FYNNEI. The CDR3 covers 15 residues. DNA for the CDR3: TGTGCCAGCAGAGCGGACGGAATTAGCAATCAGCCCCAGCATTTT. It translates to CASRADGISNQPQHF.

The rearrangement joins TRBV24-1 to TRBJ2-7; no clear D. Germline V gives CDR1 KGHDR, CDR2 SFDVKD. Trimming pared 5 bases from V and 1 base from J, leaving 8 bases between. The CDR3 is 13 residues long. In nucleotides, the CDR3 is TGTGCCACCAGTGCCCCCTCGTCCTACGAGCAGTACTTC. Protein: CATSAPSSYEQYF.

CDR3: CASSAPTSREETQYF. CDR3 DNA sequence: TGCGCCAGCAGTGCCCCGACTAGCCGGGAAGAGACCCAGTACTTC. The chain has TRBV10-2 and TRBJ2-5, with 7 positions matching TRBD2. J gave up 3 bases and V 4 bases, and 8 bases lay outside the gene matches. This CDR3 is built from 15 residues. Germline lookup yields CDR1 WSHSY and CDR2 SAAADI.